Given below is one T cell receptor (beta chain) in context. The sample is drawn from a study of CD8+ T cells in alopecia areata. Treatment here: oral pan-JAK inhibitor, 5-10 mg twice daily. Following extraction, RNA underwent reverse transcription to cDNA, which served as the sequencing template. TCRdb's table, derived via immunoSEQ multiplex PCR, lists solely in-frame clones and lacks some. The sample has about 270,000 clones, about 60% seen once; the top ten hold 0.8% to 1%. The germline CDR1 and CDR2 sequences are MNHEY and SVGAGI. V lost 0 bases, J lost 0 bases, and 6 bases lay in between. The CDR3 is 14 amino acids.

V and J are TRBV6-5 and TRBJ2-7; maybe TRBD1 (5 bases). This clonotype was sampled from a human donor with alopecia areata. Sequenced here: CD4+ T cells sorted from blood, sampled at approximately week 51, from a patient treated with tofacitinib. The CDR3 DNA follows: TGTGCCAGCAGTTACTCGACAGACTCCTACGAGCAGTACTTC. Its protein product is CASSYSTDSYEQYF.